Presented here are 10 T cell receptor beta chains from one specimen sequenced in a study of control samples from healthy donors and cancer patients. Assay: immunoSEQ multiplex PCR; the TCRdb copy retains only in-frame clones and omits some. The sample has 160,000 or so clones; 90% to 95% are singletons. Specimen: PBMCs. Every receptor here comes from a man aged 55-75 years with colorectal cancer.

The chain combines TRBV2 with TRBJ1-5; D may be TRBD1 (6 bases). The CDR3 is made up of 15 amino acids. Trimming pared 1 base from V and 1 base from J, leaving 8 bases between. Germline CDR1 is SNHLY and CDR2 is FYNNEI. CDR3 region: CASSEGGLSNQPQHF. DNA for the CDR3: TGTGCCAGCAGTGAAGGGGGGCTCAGCAATCAGCCCCAGCATTTT.

V and J are TRBV5-1 and TRBJ1-6, with 7 bases lining up with TRBD1. The germline V gene has CDR1 SGHRS and CDR2 YFSETQ. The CDR3 consists of 17 residues. The V segment lost 0 bases and the J segment 8 bases; nucleotides outside the gene matches: 11. As DNA, the CDR3 is TGCGCCAGCAGCTTGGATGAGTACAGGGGCCCCGATTCACCCCTCCACTTT. Translated: CASSLDEYRGPDSPLHF.

This clone showed up just once. The chain uses TRBV25-1 and TRBJ2-7, with 7 bases identical to TRBD2. With V trimmed by 6 bases and J by 7 bases, 9 bases remained unmatched. Germline V lookup: CDR1 MGHDK, CDR2 SYGVNS. The CDR3 has 13 residues. The CDR3 nucleotides read TGTGCCAGCAGCGCACCTAGCGGCGGGGAGCAGTACTTC. It specifies CASSAPSGGEQYF.

This sequence joins TRBV27 and TRBJ2-1, with a possible D match to TRBD1 (6 bases). The CDR3 totals 15 residues. Looked up from germline, CDR1 is MNHEY and CDR2 is SMNVEV (reference sequence). V was cut by 2 bases and J by 0 bases, with 8 bases left in between. The CDR3 DNA follows: TGTGCCAGCAGTTTAGACAGGAGCTCCTACAATGAGCAGTTCTTC. Translating gives CASSLDRSSYNEQFF.

Comment on this clone: The same CDR3 also results from other DNA sequences found in this sample. The rearrangement links TRBV3-1 (or the pseudogene TRBV3-2) to TRBJ1-5; 8 nucleotides align to TRBD1. From germline, CDR1 is LGHDT and CDR2 YNNKEL (reference sequence). The CDR3 runs to 14 residues. Trimming took 1 base from V and 4 from J; bases not matched to a gene: 0. CDR3 sequence reads: CASSQGTGNQPQHF. The CDR3, as DNA: TGTGCCAGCAGCCAAGGGACAGGGAATCAGCCCCAGCATTTT.

This clone came up once. The V gene is TRBV6-5, the J gene TRBJ2-3, with D hard to call. Germline V gene sequence: CDR1 MNHEY, CDR2 SVGAGI. The V end was cut by 0 bases, the J end by 3 bases, with 10 bases between. The CDR3 extends over 15 amino acids. CDR3 sequence: CASSYSGVETDTQYF. CDR3 sequence (DNA): TGTGCCAGCAGTTACTCCGGTGTAGAGACAGATACGCAGTATTTT.

The chain employs TRBV18 and TRBJ2-5; 8 bases match TRBD2. Trimming took 0 bases from V and 5 from J; bases not matched to a gene: 2. The CDR3 has 14 amino acids. Germline V gives CDR1 KGHSH, CDR2 LQKENI. CDR3 coding DNA: TGTGCCAGCTCACCACCGGGACTAGTGGAGACCCAGTACTTC. Protein sequence: CASSPPGLVETQYF.

J is TRBJ2-2 and V is TRBV5-1; TRBD1 matches 9 bases. Germline V gene lookup returns CDR1 SGHRS and CDR2 YFSETQ. CDR3 length: 12 amino acids. J lost 16 bases, V lost 0 bases, and 4 bases had no gene match. In DNA form, the CDR3 reads TGCGCCAGCAGCTTGGACAGGGGGCTGACGTTTTTT. Residues: CASSLDRGLTFF.

V usage is TRBV5-1 and J usage is TRBJ1-2, with 11 bases aligning to TRBD1. Germline CDR1 is SGHRS and CDR2 is YFSETQ. The CDR3 totals 18 residues. Trimming removed 0 bases from V and 3 bases from J; junction bases left unmatched: 10. The CDR3 DNA reads TGCGCCAGCAGCTTGGGCCCTCTAGCGGGACAGGGGGACTATGGCTACACCTTC. It yields the protein CASSLGPLAGQGDYGYTF.

The rearrangement links TRBV18 to TRBJ2-7; tentatively, D is TRBD2 (7 bases). V lost 1 base, J lost 4 bases, and 23 bases lay in between. This CDR3 has 18 residues. Germline V gene data show CDR1 as KGHSH and CDR2 as LQKENI. The CDR3 here is CASSPQGGRGPTTYEQYF. DNA for the CDR3: TGTGCCAGCTCACCACAGGGGGGGCGGGGGCCCACCACTTACGAGCAGTACTTC.